The T cell receptor (beta chain) described here comes from a study of identical twins. Ten or more counts support this clonotype. The antigen is undetermined. Study outcomes and limitations: Out-of-frame alpha sequences common to twins exhibited a surplus of low generation probability. Insertions were reduced in abundant cord blood beta clonotypes but not in memory repertoires.

Each CDR3 protein gets one entry after TCRdb re-called the 5' RACE reads with MiXCR. The repertoire holds approximately 690,000 distinct CDR3 sequences, with approximately 6% as singletons. Germline loops: CDR1 LNHNV, CDR2 YYDKDF (reference sequence). Between the trimmed V and J ends, which lost 1 base and 8 bases, there was a span of 15 bases. CDR3 length equals 15 residues. J is TRBJ2-1 and V is TRBV15; D remains unclear. Sequenced material: naive T cells sorted from blood. The receptor was derived from a man younger than 35 in good health. CDR3 sequence: CATSRVGSGYHEQFF. The CDR3 nucleotides read TGTGCCACCAGCAGAGTTGGGTCGGGTTACCATGAGCAGTTCTTC.